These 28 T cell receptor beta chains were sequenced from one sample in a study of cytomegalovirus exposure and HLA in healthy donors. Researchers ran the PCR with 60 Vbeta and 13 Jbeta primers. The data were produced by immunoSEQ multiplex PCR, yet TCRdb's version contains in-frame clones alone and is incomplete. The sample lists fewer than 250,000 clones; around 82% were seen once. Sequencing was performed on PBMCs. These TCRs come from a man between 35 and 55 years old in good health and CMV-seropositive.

CDR3 DNA sequence: TGTGCCAGCAGTACCATAAATGGGGGCGGCTACACCTTC. It yields the protein CASSTINGGGYTF. The chain uses TRBV27 and TRBJ1-2; maybe TRBD1 (6 bases). Germline lookup yields CDR1 MNHEY and CDR2 SMNVEV (reference sequence). The CDR3 contains 13 residues. Trimming left V 5 bases short and J 8 bases short, with 15 bases between.

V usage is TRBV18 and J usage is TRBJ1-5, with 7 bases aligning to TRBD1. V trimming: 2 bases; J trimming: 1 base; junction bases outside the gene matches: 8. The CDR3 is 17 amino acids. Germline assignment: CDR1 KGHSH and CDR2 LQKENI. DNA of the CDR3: TGTGCCAGCTCACCATCTAGGCCAGGGGGAAGCAATCAGCCCCAGCATTTT. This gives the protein CASSPSRPGGSNQPQHF.

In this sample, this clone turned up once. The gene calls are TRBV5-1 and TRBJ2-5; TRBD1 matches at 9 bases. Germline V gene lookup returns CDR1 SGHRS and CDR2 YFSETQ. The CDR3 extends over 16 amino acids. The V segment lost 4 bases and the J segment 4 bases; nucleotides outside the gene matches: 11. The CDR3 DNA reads TGCGCCAGCAGCCCCATTCCGGGACAGGGTGGAGAGACCCAGTACTTC. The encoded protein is CASSPIPGQGGETQYF.

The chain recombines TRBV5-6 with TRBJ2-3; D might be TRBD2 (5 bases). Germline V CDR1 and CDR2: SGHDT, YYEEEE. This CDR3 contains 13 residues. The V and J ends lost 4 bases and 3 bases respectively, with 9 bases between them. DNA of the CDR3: TGTGCCAGCAGCCAAAGCGGTACAGATACGCAGTATTTT. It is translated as CASSQSGTDTQYF.

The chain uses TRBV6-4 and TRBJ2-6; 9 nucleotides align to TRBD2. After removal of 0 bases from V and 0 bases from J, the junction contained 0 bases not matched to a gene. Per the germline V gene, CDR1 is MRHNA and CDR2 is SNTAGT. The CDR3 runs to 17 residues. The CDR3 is CASSDSSGSSGANVLTF. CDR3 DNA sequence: TGTGCCAGCAGTGACTCTAGCGGGAGCTCTGGGGCCAACGTCCTGACTTTC.

In DNA, the CDR3 is TGCGCCAGCAGCCAAGATGCTGCAGCGGGAGGCTTTTCTAGCACAGATACGCAGTATTTT. It yields the protein CASSQDAAAGGFSSTDTQYF. The chain has TRBV4-1 and TRBJ2-3, with 9 bases aligning to TRBD2. The CDR3 contains 20 residues. Germline V gives CDR1 MGHRA, CDR2 YSYEKL. The ends lost 0 bases at V and 0 bases at J; junction bases unmatched: 13.

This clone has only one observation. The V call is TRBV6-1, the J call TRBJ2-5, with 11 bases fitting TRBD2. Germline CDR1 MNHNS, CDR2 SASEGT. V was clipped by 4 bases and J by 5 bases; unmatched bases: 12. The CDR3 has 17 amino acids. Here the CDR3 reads CASSGATNSGRDETQYF. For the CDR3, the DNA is TGTGCCAGCAGTGGAGCGACTAATAGCGGGAGGGATGAGACCCAGTACTTC.

The CDR3 DNA follows: TGCGCCAGCAGCCGCATGGACCCCGGGAGCGCCAGGGCTGATACGCAGTATTTT. Its protein is CASSRMDPGSARADTQYF. J is TRBJ2-3 and V is TRBV5-1; D possibly corresponds to TRBD2 (6 bases). Germline-derived CDR1 and CDR2 are SGHRS and YFSETQ. This CDR3 region has 18 residues. Trimming removed 4 bases from V and 6 bases from J, with 27 bases in between.

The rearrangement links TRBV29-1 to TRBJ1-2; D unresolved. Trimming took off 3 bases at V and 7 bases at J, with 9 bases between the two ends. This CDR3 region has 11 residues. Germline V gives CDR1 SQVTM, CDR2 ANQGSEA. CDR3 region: CSVERAPGYTF. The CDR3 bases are TGCAGCGTTGAGAGGGCGCCTGGCTACACCTTC.

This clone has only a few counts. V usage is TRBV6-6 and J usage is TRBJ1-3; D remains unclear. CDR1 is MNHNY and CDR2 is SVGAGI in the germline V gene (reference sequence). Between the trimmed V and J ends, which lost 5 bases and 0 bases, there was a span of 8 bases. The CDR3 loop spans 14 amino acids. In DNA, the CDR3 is TGTGCCAGCAGTAGCGGGATCTCTGGAAACACCATATATTTT. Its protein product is CASSSGISGNTIYF.

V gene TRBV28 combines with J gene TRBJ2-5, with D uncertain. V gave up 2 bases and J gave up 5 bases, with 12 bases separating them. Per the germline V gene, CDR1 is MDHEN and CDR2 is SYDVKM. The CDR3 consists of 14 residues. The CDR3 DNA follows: TGTGCCAGCAGTTTAGGCCTGGTCAAGGAGACCCAGTACTTC. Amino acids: CASSLGLVKETQYF.

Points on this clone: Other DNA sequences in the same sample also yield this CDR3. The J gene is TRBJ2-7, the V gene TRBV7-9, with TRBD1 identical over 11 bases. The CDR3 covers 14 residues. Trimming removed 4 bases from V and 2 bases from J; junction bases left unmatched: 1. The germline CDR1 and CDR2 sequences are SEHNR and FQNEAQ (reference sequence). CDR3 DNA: TGTGCCAGCAGCTCGGGACAGGGGGCCTACGAGCAGTACTTC. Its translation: CASSSGQGAYEQYF.

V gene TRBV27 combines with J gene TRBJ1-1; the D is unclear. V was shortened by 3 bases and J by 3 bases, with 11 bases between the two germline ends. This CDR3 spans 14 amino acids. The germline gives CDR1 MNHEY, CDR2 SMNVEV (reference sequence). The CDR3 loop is CASSLGFVDTEAFF. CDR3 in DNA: TGTGCCAGCAGTTTGGGCTTCGTAGACACTGAAGCTTTCTTT.

In DNA, the CDR3 is TGTGCCAGTAGTATAGAGCTAGCGGGGGGAACAGATACGCAGTATTTT. Protein product: CASSIELAGGTDTQYF. The chain carries TRBV19 and TRBJ2-3, with 11 bases aligning to TRBD2. This CDR3 comprises 16 residues. Germline CDR1 LNHDA, CDR2 SQIVND (reference sequence). V was pared by 0 bases and J by 3 bases, with 2 bases of the junction left unmatched.

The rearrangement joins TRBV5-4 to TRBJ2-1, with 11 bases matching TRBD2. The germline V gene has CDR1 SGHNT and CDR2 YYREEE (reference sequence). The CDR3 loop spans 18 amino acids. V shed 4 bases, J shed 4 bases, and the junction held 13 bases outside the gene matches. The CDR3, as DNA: TGTGCCAGCAGCCCCCGACTGACTAGCGGGGATTCTTACAATGAGCAGTTCTTC. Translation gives CASSPRLTSGDSYNEQFF.

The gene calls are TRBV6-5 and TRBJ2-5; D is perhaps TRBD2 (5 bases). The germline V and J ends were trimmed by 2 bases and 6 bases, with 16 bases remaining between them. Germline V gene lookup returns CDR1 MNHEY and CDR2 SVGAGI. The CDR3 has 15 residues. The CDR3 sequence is CASSYNLAVSQTQYF. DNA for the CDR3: TGTGCCAGCAGTTACAATCTAGCTGTGTCCCAGACCCAGTACTTC.

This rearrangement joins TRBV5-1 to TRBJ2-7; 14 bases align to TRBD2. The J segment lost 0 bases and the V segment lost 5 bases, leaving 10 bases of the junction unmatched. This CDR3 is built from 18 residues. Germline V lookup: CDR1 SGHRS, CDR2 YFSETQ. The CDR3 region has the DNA TGCGCCAGCAGTTACGGGACTAGCGGGAGCCCCTACTCCTACGAGCAGTACTTC. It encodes CASSYGTSGSPYSYEQYF.

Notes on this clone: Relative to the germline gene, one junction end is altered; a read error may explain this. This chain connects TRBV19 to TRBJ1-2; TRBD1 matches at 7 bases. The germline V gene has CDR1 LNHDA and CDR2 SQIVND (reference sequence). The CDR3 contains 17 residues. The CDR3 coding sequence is TGTACCAGTAGCCGTAGACAGGGCGACGGGGTGGCTTATGGCTACACCTTC. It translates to CTSSRRQGDGVAYGYTF.

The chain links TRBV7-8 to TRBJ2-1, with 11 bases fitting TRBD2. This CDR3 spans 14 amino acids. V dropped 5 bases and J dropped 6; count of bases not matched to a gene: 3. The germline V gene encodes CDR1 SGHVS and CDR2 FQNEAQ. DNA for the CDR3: TGTGCCAGCAGCCCGGGGACTAGCGGCAATGAGCAGTTCTTC. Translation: CASSPGTSGNEQFF.

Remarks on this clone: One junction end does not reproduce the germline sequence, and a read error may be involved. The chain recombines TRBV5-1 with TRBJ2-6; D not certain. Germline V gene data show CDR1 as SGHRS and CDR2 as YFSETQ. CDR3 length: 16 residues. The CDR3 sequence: CASTLENFSGANVLTF. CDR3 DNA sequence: TGCGCCAGCACCTTGGAGAACTTTAGTGGGGCCAACGTCCTGACTTTC.

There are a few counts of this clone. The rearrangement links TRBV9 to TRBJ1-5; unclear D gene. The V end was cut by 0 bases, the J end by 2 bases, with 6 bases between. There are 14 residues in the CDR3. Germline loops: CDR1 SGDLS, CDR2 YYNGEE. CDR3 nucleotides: TGTGCCAGCAGCGTAGGAGCCGGCAATCAGCCCCAGCATTTT. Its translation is CASSVGAGNQPQHF.

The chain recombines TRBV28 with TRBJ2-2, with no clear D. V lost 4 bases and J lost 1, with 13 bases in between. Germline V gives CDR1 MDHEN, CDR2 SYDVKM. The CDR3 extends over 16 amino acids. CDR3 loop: CASSSHTPRNTGELFF. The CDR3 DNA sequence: TGTGCCAGCAGTTCCCACACCCCAAGGAACACCGGGGAGCTGTTTTTT.

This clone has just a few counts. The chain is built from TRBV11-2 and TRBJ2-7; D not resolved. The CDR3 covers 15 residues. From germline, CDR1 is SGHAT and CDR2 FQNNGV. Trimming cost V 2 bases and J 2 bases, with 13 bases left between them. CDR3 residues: CASSLRSPGPYEQYF. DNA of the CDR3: TGTGCCAGCAGCTTAAGGAGCCCCGGCCCCTACGAGCAGTACTTC.

The CDR3 protein is CASSPPGTEIYGYTF. CDR3 DNA sequence: TGTGCCAGCTCACCACCGGGGACAGAAATCTATGGCTACACCTTC. The chain is built from TRBV18 and TRBJ1-2, with 7 positions matching TRBD1. Germline V gene data show CDR1 as KGHSH and CDR2 as LQKENI. This CDR3 spans 15 amino acids. V shed 0 bases and J 4 bases; nucleotides not matched to a gene: 5.

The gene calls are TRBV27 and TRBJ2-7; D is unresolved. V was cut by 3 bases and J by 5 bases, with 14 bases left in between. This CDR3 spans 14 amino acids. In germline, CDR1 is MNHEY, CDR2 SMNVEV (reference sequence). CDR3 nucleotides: TGTGCCAGCAGTTTGGGCAGGTTCGCGAACGAGCAGTACTTC. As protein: CASSLGRFANEQYF.

CDR3 nucleotides: TGTGCCAGCAGCTGGACTAGCGGAGAGCAGTTCTTC. This gives the protein CASSWTSGEQFF. The V call is TRBV7-8, the J call TRBJ2-1; TRBD2 matches at 10 bases. The V and J ends lost 4 bases and 10 bases, in that order; junction bases with no gene match: 1. The CDR3 extends over 12 amino acids. From germline, CDR1 is SGHVS and CDR2 FQNEAQ.

In DNA, the CDR3 is TGTGCCAGCACCCCGGATGCTCTAGCGGTTTACAATGAGCAGTTCTTC. Its protein is CASTPDALAVYNEQFF. This chain uses TRBV28 with TRBJ2-1, with TRBD2 identical over 7 bases. V was clipped by 7 bases and J by 4 bases; unmatched bases: 13. The germline gives CDR1 MDHEN, CDR2 SYDVKM. The CDR3 is 16 residues long.

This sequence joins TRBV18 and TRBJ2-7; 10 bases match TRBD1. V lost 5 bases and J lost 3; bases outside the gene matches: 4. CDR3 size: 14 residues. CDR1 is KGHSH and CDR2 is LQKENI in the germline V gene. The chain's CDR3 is CASSLDRGIYEQYF. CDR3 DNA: TGTGCCAGCTCATTGGACAGGGGGATCTACGAGCAGTACTTC.